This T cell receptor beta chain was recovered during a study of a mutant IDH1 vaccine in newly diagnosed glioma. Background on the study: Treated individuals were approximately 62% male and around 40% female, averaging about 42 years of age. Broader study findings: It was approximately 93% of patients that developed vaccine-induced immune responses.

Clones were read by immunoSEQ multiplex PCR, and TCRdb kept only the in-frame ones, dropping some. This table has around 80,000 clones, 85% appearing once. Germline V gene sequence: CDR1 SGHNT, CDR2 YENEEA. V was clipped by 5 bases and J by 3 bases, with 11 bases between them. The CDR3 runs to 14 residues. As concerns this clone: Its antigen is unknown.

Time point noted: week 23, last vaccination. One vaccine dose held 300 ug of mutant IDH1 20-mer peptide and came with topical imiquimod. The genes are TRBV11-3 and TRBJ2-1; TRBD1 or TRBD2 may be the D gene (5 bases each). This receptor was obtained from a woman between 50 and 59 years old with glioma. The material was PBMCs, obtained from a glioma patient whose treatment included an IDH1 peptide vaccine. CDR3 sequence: CASSPRDGYNEQFF. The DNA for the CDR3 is TGTGCCAGCAGCCCCCGGGACGGCTACAATGAGCAGTTCTTC.